Sequencing of this T cell receptor (beta chain) was carried out in a study of T cells after yellow fever vaccination. The wider study: Where fractions had low cell numbers, libraries were prepared from them with the SMART-Seq v4 Ultra Low Input RNA kit.

This clonotype was seen many times. Its antigen is unidentified. TCRdb re-analysed the 5' RACE reads in MiXCR, keeping a single row per CDR3 protein. The table records 100,000 to 150,000 distinct CDR3 sequences, about 8.4% of them present only once. Whole-study results and caveats: Abundant contaminating clonotypes from the bulk population could appear in FACS-sorted repertoires. Re-detected after boosting: most primary clones, 96% of CD4 and about 90% of CD8.

Germline V gives CDR1 LGHNA, CDR2 YSLEER. This CDR3 is built from 15 residues. Trimming left V 4 bases short and J 1 base short, with 12 bases between. The starting material was CD8+ T cells sorted from PBMCs, obtained on the day of the yellow fever booster vaccination. This TCR was sampled from a man younger than 30 who received the YFV17D yellow fever vaccine. The chain joins TRBV4-3 to TRBJ2-3; D possibly corresponds to TRBD2 (5 bases). The CDR3 sequence: CASSRLDGGTDTQYF. Here the CDR3 DNA reads TGCGCCAGCAGCCGCCTCGACGGGGGCACAGATACGCAGTATTTT.